The T cell receptor beta chain described here comes from a study of cytomegalovirus exposure and HLA in healthy donors. Looking at the study overall: Genetic ancestry analysis placed approximately 78% of the 410 or so donors that were genotyped in the Caucasian-associated cluster.

Use of 60 Vbeta and 13 Jbeta primers characterized the PCR. Sequenced by immunoSEQ multiplex PCR; TCRdb stores in-frame clones only, minus some. This table holds some 170,000 clones, approximately 70% found once. This clone appeared a few times. This CDR3 contains 15 residues. V trimming: 6 bases; J trimming: 2 bases; junction bases outside the gene matches: 8. Germline CDR1 is SGHNT and CDR2 is YYREEE (reference sequence). Sequencing input: PBMCs. The receptor comes from a human donor in good health. The chain employs TRBV5-4 and TRBJ1-2, with TRBD1 identical over 9 bases. Here the CDR3 DNA reads TGTGCCAGCAAGATCGACAGGGGGTTCAACTATGGCTACACCTTC. Amino acids: CASKIDRGFNYGYTF.